This T cell receptor beta chain was documented in a study of a mutant IDH1 vaccine in newly diagnosed glioma. Study information: Patients previously underwent radiotherapy, temozolomide, or both, and most underwent both.

The ends lost 4 bases at V and 5 bases at J; junction bases unmatched: 11. CDR3 size: 15 residues. CDR1 is WNHNN, CDR2 SYGVQD, per germline (reference sequence). Data came from immunoSEQ multiplex PCR; TCRdb stores just in-frame clones and leaves some out. The sample has 50,000 to 60,000 clones, around 80% seen once. The time point: week 5, during vaccination. With topical imiquimod, each dose of the vaccine consisted of 300 ug of mutant IDH1 20-mer peptide. In the case of this clone: The antigen is undetermined.

The specimen was PBMCs, collected from a glioma patient whose treatment included an IDH1 peptide vaccine. The receptor was isolated from a man aged 50 to 60 with glioma. The chain couples TRBV10-1 to TRBJ2-7, with 7 bases lining up with TRBD1. This chain's CDR3 is CASSATGQRVHEQYF. In nucleotides, the CDR3 is TGCGCCAGCAGTGCCACGGGACAGAGAGTCCACGAGCAGTACTTC.